This T cell receptor (beta chain) was captured in a study of blood T cell repertoires in COVID-19. As for the study in general: COVID-19 samples, acute and convalescent, were from the United States, Italy and Spain. Sources were T cells, B-cell-depleted T cells, or PBMCs; the material itself was cDNA or gDNA.

This table comes from immunoSEQ multiplex PCR, and its TCRdb copy is limited to in-frame clones, with some not included. The sample holds some 310,000 clones, roughly 84% seen once. The germline V gene has CDR1 ENHRY and CDR2 SYGVKD. V lost 3 bases and J 3 bases, leaving 11 bases between the germline ends. The CDR3 totals 14 residues. Sequencing used peripheral blood. The rearrangement uses TRBV10-3 and TRBJ1-2; D might be TRBD1 (6 bases). The TCR comes from a man aged 50-60 years with active or convalescent COVID-19. CDR3 region: CAISDRPGDYGYTF. The CDR3 nucleotides are TGTGCCATCAGTGATCGACCAGGGGACTATGGCTACACCTTC.